This T cell receptor (beta chain) originates from a study of blood T cell repertoires in COVID-19. TCRdb's table, derived via immunoSEQ multiplex PCR, lists solely in-frame clones and lacks some. The sample has some 66,000 clones; about nine tenths are singletons. This CDR3 region has 15 residues. CDR1 GTSNPN and CDR2 SVGIG come from the germline V gene (reference sequence). J was trimmed by 5 bases and V by 2 bases; bases with no gene match: 3. The sequenced sample consisted of peripheral blood. The receptor comes from a human donor in a cohort sampled during active COVID-19. The chain joins TRBV30 to TRBJ2-1; 13 bases are shared with TRBD2. The CDR3 region is CAWSLGLAGDNEQFF. The CDR3 coding sequence is TGTGCCTGGAGTCTCGGACTAGCGGGAGACAATGAGCAGTTCTTC.